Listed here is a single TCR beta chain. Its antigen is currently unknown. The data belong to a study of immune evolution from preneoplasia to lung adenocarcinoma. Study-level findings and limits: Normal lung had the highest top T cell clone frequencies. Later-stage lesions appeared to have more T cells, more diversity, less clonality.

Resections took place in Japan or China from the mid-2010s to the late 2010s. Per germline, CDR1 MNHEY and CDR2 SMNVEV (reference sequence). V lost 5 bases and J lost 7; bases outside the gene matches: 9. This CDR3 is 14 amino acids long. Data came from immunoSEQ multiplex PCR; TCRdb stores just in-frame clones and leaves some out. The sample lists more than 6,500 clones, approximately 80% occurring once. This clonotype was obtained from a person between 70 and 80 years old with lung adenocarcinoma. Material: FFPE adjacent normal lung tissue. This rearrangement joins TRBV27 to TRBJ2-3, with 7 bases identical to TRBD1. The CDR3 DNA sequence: TGTGCCAGCAGTCCCTCAAGGGGGCCATATACGCAGTATTTT. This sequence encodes CASSPSRGPYTQYF.